The sequence of this T cell receptor beta chain was determined in a study of Ad26.COV2.S vaccination and SARS-CoV-2 variants. Germline assignment: CDR1 KGHSH and CDR2 LQKENI. V was trimmed by 1 base and J by 4 bases, leaving 7 bases between them. This CDR3 has 13 amino acids. Data came from immunoSEQ multiplex PCR; TCRdb stores just in-frame clones and leaves some out. The table shows around 250,000 clones, with roughly 85% occurring only once. Treatment of the sample: some 19 received Ad26.COV2.S at low or high dose, single or two shots; about 5 received placebo; per-sample allocation not given. Sampling took place 63 days after the first vaccine or placebo injection. An adult of 18-55 years in Boston served as donor. This clone has only a few counts.

This sequence joins TRBV18 and TRBJ1-1, with D hard to call. Sequenced here: peripheral blood, sampled in a trial of Ad26.COV2.S vaccine versus placebo. The receptor comes from a person aged 18-65 years who received the Ad26.COV2.S COVID-19 vaccine or a placebo. CDR3 DNA: TGTGCCAGCTCACCACAAAGGAGCACTGAAGCTTTCTTT. Protein sequence: CASSPQRSTEAFF.